The 18 T cell receptor beta chains below were found in one sample sequenced in a study of T cell responses to AZD1222 COVID-19 vaccine. TCRdb's copy holds only in-frame clones and misses some; the assay was immunoSEQ multiplex PCR. Here the sample spans about 59,000 clones, 80% to 90% being singletons. The sample in question was peripheral blood, obtained 28 days after the second AZD1222 dose. These receptors all come from an adult who received the AZD1222 COVID-19 vaccine.

The chain combines TRBV2 with TRBJ1-5; D possibly corresponds to TRBD1 (5 bases). Trimming shortened V by 0 bases and J by 5 bases, and 11 bases separated the two germline ends. The CDR3 is 15 amino acids. Germline V gene lookup returns CDR1 SNHLY and CDR2 FYNNEI. CDR3 residues: CASSEAGRDHQPQHF. The CDR3, as DNA: TGTGCCAGCAGTGAAGCCGGCAGGGATCATCAGCCCCAGCATTTT.

This clone was counted between two and nine times. This rearrangement joins TRBV7-2 to TRBJ1-3; the match to TRBD1 covers 9 bases. The CDR3 extends over 19 amino acids. V lost 5 bases to trimming and J lost 0 bases; unmatched junction nucleotides: 14. Germline CDR1 SGHTA, CDR2 FQGNSA. The CDR3 region is CASSRLMGTGTLSGNTIYF. The CDR3 nucleotides read TGTGCCAGCAGCCGTCTCATGGGGACAGGGACACTCTCTGGAAACACCATATATTTT.

This clone was seen a few times. The V gene is TRBV24-1, the J gene TRBJ2-3; 8 nucleotides match TRBD1. There are 15 residues in the CDR3. The ends lost 1 base at V and 6 bases at J; junction bases unmatched: 5. CDR1 KGHDR and CDR2 SFDVKD come from the germline V gene. The CDR3 spells CATSDFGTGEDTQYF. As DNA, the CDR3 is TGTGCCACCAGTGATTTCGGGACAGGTGAGGATACGCAGTATTTT.

The sample holds a few counts of this clone. The chain's CDR3 is CASSRQNYEQYF. The CDR3 nucleotides read TGTGCCAGCAGCCGACAGAACTACGAGCAGTACTTC. This rearrangement joins TRBV11-2 to TRBJ2-7, with D perhaps matching TRBD1 (5 bases). Germline CDR1 SGHAT, CDR2 FQNNGV. The CDR3 runs to 12 residues. V was pared by 5 bases and J by 3 bases, with 8 bases between.

The chain employs TRBV7-9 and TRBJ1-3, with D perhaps matching TRBD1 (6 bases). Germline loops: CDR1 SEHNR, CDR2 FQNEAQ (reference sequence). This CDR3 comprises 17 residues. Trimming left V 2 bases short and J 4 bases short, with 18 bases between. CDR3: CASSLLTGGFSGNTIYF. The DNA of the CDR3 is TGTGCCAGCAGCTTACTGACAGGCGGGTTCTCCGGAAACACCATATATTTT.

V is TRBV6-5 and J is TRBJ1-2; tentative D call: TRBD1 (6 bases). Germline CDR1 is MNHEY and CDR2 is SVGAGI. The germline V and J ends were trimmed by 6 bases and 4 bases, with 15 bases remaining between them. The length of the CDR3 is 14 residues. In DNA, the CDR3 is TGTGCCAGCAGCACCCTACAGGGAACCTATGGCTACACCTTC. Amino acid sequence: CASSTLQGTYGYTF.

The V and J genes are TRBV5-1 and TRBJ1-5; D is unclear. The ends were cut back, 0 bases at V and 10 bases at J, with 17 bases in the middle. The CDR3 loop spans 15 amino acids. Germline CDR1 and CDR2: SGHRS and YFSETQ. The CDR3 region has the DNA TGCGCCAGCAGCTTGGCCGGCCACCCATATGACCCCCAGCATTTT. This translates into CASSLAGHPYDPQHF. Complete variable domain (other parts from reference TRBV5-1 and TRBJ1-5): KAGVTQTPRYLIKTRGQQVTLSCSPISGHRSVSWYQQTPGQGLQFLFEYFSETQRNKGNFPGRFSGRQFSNSRSEMNVSTLELGDSALYLCASSLAGHPYDPQHFGDGTRLSIL.

This chain's CDR3 is CASSYLLAGGGNEQFF. In DNA, the CDR3 is TGTGCCAGCAGTTACCTACTAGCGGGAGGCGGGAATGAGCAGTTCTTC. This sequence joins TRBV6-2 or TRBV6-3 and TRBJ2-1, with TRBD2 matching over 12 bases. The CDR3 has 16 amino acids. Germline V gene lookup returns CDR1 MNHEY and CDR2 SVGEGT. Trimming removed 2 bases from V and 7 bases from J; junction bases left unmatched: 6.

The chain employs TRBV3-1 (or the pseudogene TRBV3-2) and TRBJ1-1; weak D call: TRBD1 (5 bases). Between the trimmed V and J ends, which lost 4 bases and 0 bases, there was a span of 9 bases. Germline V gives CDR1 LGHDT, CDR2 YNNKEL (reference sequence). The length of the CDR3 is 14 residues. CDR3 region: CASSLTAVNTEAFF. The DNA of the CDR3 is TGTGCCAGCAGCCTGACAGCGGTGAACACTGAAGCTTTCTTT.

The chain carries TRBV5-1 and TRBJ2-5; D is uncertain. This CDR3 contains 14 residues. The V gene lost 0 bases and the J gene lost 5 bases, with 11 bases spanning the gap. CDR1 is SGHRS and CDR2 is YFSETQ in the germline V gene. DNA for the CDR3: TGCGCCAGCAGCTTGGATGGGTCAAGGGAGACCCAGTACTTC. This gives the protein CASSLDGSRETQYF.

This clone was observed once. V is TRBV20-1 and J is TRBJ1-3; D is uncertain. V lost 3 bases, J lost 2 bases, and 5 bases lay in between. CDR3 length: 12 residues. The germline V gene encodes CDR1 DFQATT and CDR2 SNEGSKA (reference sequence). The CDR3 loop reads CSASNTGNTIYF. The CDR3, as DNA: TGCAGTGCTAGTAACACTGGAAACACCATATATTTT.

V gene TRBV2 combines with J gene TRBJ2-1; the match to TRBD1 covers 10 bases. The V segment lost 6 bases and the J segment 6 bases; nucleotides outside the gene matches: 8. This CDR3 contains 15 residues. Germline CDR1 SNHLY, CDR2 FYNNEI. The CDR3 spells CASSAGTGASNEQFF. In DNA, the CDR3 is TGTGCCAGCAGCGCCGGGACAGGGGCTTCCAATGAGCAGTTCTTC.

The J gene is TRBJ1-1, the V gene TRBV5-1; D possibly corresponds to TRBD1 (5 bases). The V and J ends lost 3 bases and 1 base respectively, with 10 bases between them. The germline V gene encodes CDR1 SGHRS and CDR2 YFSETQ. This CDR3 is 14 amino acids long. The CDR3 sequence: CASSSDSSNTEAFF. The CDR3 nucleotides are TGCGCCAGCAGCTCCGACAGTTCGAACACTGAAGCTTTCTTT.

The chain carries TRBV4-1 and TRBJ1-2; no firm D call. The CDR3 consists of 15 residues. The V end lost 0 bases, the J end lost 4 bases, and 12 bases lay between the germline ends. Germline V CDR1 and CDR2: MGHRA, YSYEKL. The CDR3 DNA reads TGCGCCAGCAGCCAAGAAGGTCGGCGGGCCTATGGCTACACCTTC. Translation: CASSQEGRRAYGYTF.

The chain has TRBV6-6 and TRBJ2-5; D unclear. V shed 4 bases and J shed 4 bases, with 13 bases lying between them. This CDR3 spans 14 amino acids. Per the germline V gene, CDR1 is MNHNY and CDR2 is SVGAGI (reference sequence). Here the CDR3 DNA reads TGTGCCAGCAGTTTCACCAGGAAAGTAGAGACCCAGTACTTC. Translated, it gives CASSFTRKVETQYF.

The chain links TRBV19 to TRBJ2-5; unclear D gene. V dropped 4 bases and J dropped 1 base, with 7 bases sitting between them. The CDR3 is 13 amino acids. Germline V CDR1 and CDR2: LNHDA, SQIVND (reference sequence). Here the CDR3 reads CASSKRAQETQYF. In nucleotides, the CDR3 is TGTGCCAGTAGTAAACGGGCCCAAGAGACCCAGTACTTC. Complete variable domain (other parts from reference TRBV19 and TRBJ2-5): DGGITQSPKYLFRKEGQNVTLSCEQNLNHDAMYWYRQDPGQGLRLIYYSQIVNDFQKGDIAEGYSVSREKKESFPLTVTSAQKNPTAFYLCASSKRAQETQYFGPGTRLLVL.

V usage is TRBV6-5 and J usage is TRBJ2-7, with 8 positions matching TRBD1. CDR1 and CDR2 from the germline V gene are MNHEY and SVGAGI. J gave up 4 bases and V 7 bases, and 12 bases lay outside the gene matches. The CDR3 is 15 residues long. CDR3 residues: CASTSRVQGAYEQYF. The CDR3 DNA follows: TGTGCCAGCACCTCCCGGGTTCAGGGGGCTTACGAGCAGTACTTC.

V and J are TRBV20-1 and TRBJ1-5; no reliable D call. CDR3 length: 15 amino acids. The germline V gene has CDR1 DFQATT and CDR2 SNEGSKA (reference sequence). Trimming left V 3 bases short and J 4 bases short, with 16 bases between. This CDR3 reads CSASSPSEWNQPQHF. CDR3 in DNA: TGCAGTGCTAGTTCCCCTTCTGAATGGAATCAGCCCCAGCATTTT.